This passage covers 21 T cell receptor beta chains from one sample sequenced in a study of tumor-infiltrating lymphocytes in oesophageal squamous cell carcinoma (dated by TCRdb to 2016 to 2018). The library relied on PCR. The sequencing machine was an Illumina HiSeq 2000. TCRdb itself trimmed the public reads at Q25 with fastp, ran MiXCR and retained productive beta chains. Entries that share a CDR3 protein sequence are merged under the most common genes and DNA. The table for this sample lists approximately 19,000 distinct CDR3 sequences; about 43% of them were counted only once. The ten largest clones add up to about 30% of the sample. Sample: normal esophageal tissue next to the tumor. These receptor sequences come from a female donor with esophageal squamous cell carcinoma.

The table lists this clonotype with a few counts. This sequence joins TRBV7-2 and TRBJ1-1, with D unresolved. The CDR3 runs to 13 residues. V lost 0 bases and J lost 6, with 8 bases in between. Germline V gene sequence: CDR1 SGHTA, CDR2 FQGNSA. DNA for the CDR3: TGTGCCAGCAGCTTAGCGGTCCTCCCTGAAGCTTTCTTT. This sequence encodes CASSLAVLPEAFF.

The V gene is TRBV28, the J gene TRBJ2-5; D might be TRBD1 or TRBD2, each matching 6 bases. The DNA end is more similar to TRBJ2-1, so the J call may be wrong. This CDR3 contains 18 residues. Germline V gene lookup returns CDR1 MDHEN and CDR2 SYDVKM. CDR3 DNA: TGTGCCAGCAGTCTCCCCCGTGAGCGGGCCCTTAGGACAGATACGCAGTTCTTC. Translating it yields CASSLPRERALRTDTQFF.

V and J are TRBV6-1 and TRBJ2-3; TRBD2 aligns across 12 bases. The trim removed 5 bases at V and 2 bases at J, leaving 5 bases unmatched. This CDR3 contains 16 residues. Germline V gene lookup returns CDR1 MNHNS and CDR2 SASEGT. CDR3: CASSSRTSGATDTQYF. Written as DNA, the CDR3 is TGTGCCAGCAGTTCCAGGACTAGCGGGGCCACAGATACGCAGTATTTT.

Concerning this clonotype itself: One end of the junction is discordant with germline, which a read error may explain. The chain joins TRBV5-3 to TRBJ1-1, with D unresolved. TRBV5-3 is recorded as an ORF, its role being uncertain. CDR3 length equals 13 residues. The CDR3 bases are TGTGCCAGCAGCTTGGCCGAGAACACTGAAGCTTTCTTT. It yields the protein CASSLAENTEAFF.

This chain connects TRBV10-3 to TRBJ2-1; 9 nucleotides match TRBD1. The DNA matches TRBJ2-7 better at its end, which makes the J call doubtful. The germline gives CDR1 ENHRY, CDR2 SYGVKD. The CDR3 totals 13 residues. CDR3: CAMAGTGFIEQYF. CDR3 DNA: TGTGCCATGGCCGGGACAGGGTTTATCGAGCAGTACTTC.

This clonotype counts as medium-sized. The chain employs TRBV7-2 and TRBJ2-1; D may be TRBD2 (6 bases). The length of the CDR3 is 13 residues. The ends were cut back, 3 bases at V and 12 bases at J, with 15 bases in the middle. Germline values: CDR1 SGHTA, CDR2 FQGNSA. CDR3 DNA sequence: TGTGCCAGCAGCTTGACTAGTGAGGCTGGGCAGTTCTTC. Translating gives CASSLTSEAGQFF.

This chain uses TRBV7-8 with TRBJ2-4; D gene unclear. The J call may be incorrect, as the DNA end agrees better with TRBJ2-7. This CDR3 has 12 amino acids. CDR1 and CDR2 (germline): SGHVS, FQNEAQ. DNA for the CDR3: TGTGCCAGCAGCTTAACTCCCTACGAGCAGTACTTC. It yields the protein CASSLTPYEQYF.

In this sample, this clonotype turned up a few times. The chain carries TRBV7-2 and TRBJ2-1, with 10 bases that match TRBD2. The V segment lost 5 bases and the J segment 4 bases; nucleotides outside the gene matches: 8. The CDR3 totals 16 residues. The germline V gene encodes CDR1 SGHTA and CDR2 FQGNSA. The CDR3 region is CASSHTGTSVYNEQFF. As DNA, the CDR3 is TGTGCCAGCAGCCATACCGGGACTAGCGTTTACAATGAGCAGTTCTTC.

DNA for the CDR3: TGTGCCAGCAGCTTAGGCGCCGGCGGCCGGATGGAGACCCAGTACTTC. Translating gives CASSLGAGGRMETQYF. This sequence joins TRBV11-2 and TRBJ2-5; D remains ambiguous. The CDR3 sequence is 16 residues long. V was shortened by 1 base and J by 5 bases, with 17 bases between the two germline ends. Germline loops: CDR1 SGHAT, CDR2 FQNNGV.

CDR3 sequence (DNA): TGTGCCAGCAGCTTAGGCTATTCCAATGAGCAGTTCTTC. This translates into CASSLGYSNEQFF. V is TRBV7-8 and J is TRBJ2-1; D gene uncertain. The CDR3 sequence is 13 residues long. Trimming removed 1 base at V and 6 bases at J, with 7 bases between. Germline V gene data show CDR1 as SGHVS and CDR2 as FQNEAQ.

There are many counts of this clonotype. The gene calls are TRBV28 and TRBJ2-1; 11 nucleotides match TRBD1. CDR3 size: 15 residues. V lost 6 bases and J lost 4; bases outside the gene matches: 5. From germline, CDR1 is MDHEN and CDR2 SYDVKM. The CDR3 protein is CASRGGTGGYNEQFF. The CDR3 bases are TGTGCCAGCAGAGGGGGGACAGGGGGTTACAATGAGCAGTTCTTC.

This clonotype was detected many times. The chain combines TRBV12-3 or TRBV12-4 with TRBJ2-2; 7 bases line up with TRBD1. This CDR3 has 14 amino acids. J was trimmed by 7 bases and V by 6 bases; bases with no gene match: 8. CDR3 DNA: TGTGCCAGCAGCCACGTCGACAGGGACGGGGAGCTGTTTTTT. Translating gives CASSHVDRDGELFF.

The V call is TRBV12-3 or TRBV12-4, the J call TRBJ2-3, with 14 bases aligning to TRBD2. J gave up 2 bases and V 6 bases, and 4 bases lay outside the gene matches. The CDR3 length is 16 residues. CDR3 region: CASRGTSGSVTDTQYF. DNA for the CDR3: TGTGCCAGCAGGGGGACTAGCGGGAGCGTCACAGATACGCAGTATTTT.

This clonotype was observed many times. The DNA for the CDR3 is TGTGCCAGTAGTACGGGAGCGGGAGCGGCAGATACGCAGTATTTT. Amino acids: CASSTGAGAADTQYF. The rearrangement links TRBV19 to TRBJ2-3, with 8 bases aligning to TRBD2. This CDR3 is built from 15 residues. V shed 4 bases, J shed 4 bases, and the junction held 7 bases outside the gene matches. The germline V gene encodes CDR1 LNHDA and CDR2 SQIVND (reference sequence).

The chain combines TRBV10-3 with TRBJ2-2; perhaps D is TRBD1 or TRBD2 (6 bases each). The germline V gene has CDR1 ENHRY and CDR2 SYGVKD. V gave up 4 bases and J gave up 8 bases, with 20 bases separating them. This CDR3 has 16 residues. This CDR3 reads CAISGPKGGLIGELFF. For the CDR3, the DNA is TGTGCCATCAGTGGACCCAAGGGGGGCTTGATTGGGGAGCTGTTTTTT.

This sequence joins TRBV27 and TRBJ2-6; tentative D call: TRBD2 (6 bases). With the DNA end fitting TRBJ2-5 better, the J assignment may be wrong. This CDR3 spans 15 amino acids. CDR1 MNHEY and CDR2 SMNVEV come from the germline V gene (reference sequence). The CDR3 DNA reads as TGTGCCAGCAGTCCCTGGGGACTGGTGCAAGAGACCCAGTACTTC. Amino acids: CASSPWGLVQETQYF.

By share of the sample, this clonotype is medium-sized. The chain combines TRBV7-9 with TRBJ2-7; D gene uncertain. Germline CDR1 is SEHNR and CDR2 is FQNEAQ (reference sequence). The V gene lost 1 base and the J gene lost 6 bases, with 13 bases spanning the gap. The CDR3 is 14 amino acids. CDR3 DNA sequence: TGTGCCAGCAGCTTAGGGTACGGACGCGGCGAGCAGTACTTC. It specifies CASSLGYGRGEQYF.

The J gene is TRBJ2-3, the V gene TRBV15, with TRBD2 matching 8 bases. The CDR3 loop spans 15 amino acids. The germline CDR1 and CDR2 sequences are LNHNV and YYDKDF (reference sequence). V lost 1 base to trimming and J lost 5 bases; unmatched junction nucleotides: 5. The CDR3 nucleotides read TGTGCCACCAGCAGAGGAGCGGGGGCGGGAGATACGCAGTATTTT. It yields the protein CATSRGAGAGDTQYF.

This clonotype was seen ten or more times. The chain has TRBV6-1 and TRBJ1-2; TRBD1 aligns across 11 bases. The CDR3 has 13 residues. Looked up from germline, CDR1 is MNHNS and CDR2 is SASEGT. Trimming at V came to 6 bases and at J to 8 bases, leaving 5 bases not matched to a gene. This chain's CDR3 is CASSRTGGEGYTF. Here the CDR3 DNA reads TGTGCCAGCAGCAGGACAGGGGGCGAGGGCTACACCTTC.

This clonotype was seen a few times. The chain joins TRBV7-9 to TRBJ2-5; 9 bases fit TRBD1. In germline, CDR1 is SEHNR, CDR2 FQNEAQ (reference sequence). This CDR3 has 14 amino acids. Germline trimming cut 4 bases from V and 5 bases from J; bases unmatched to any gene: 5. The CDR3 loop reads CASSSGQGYETQYF. The CDR3 DNA is TGTGCCAGCAGCTCGGGACAGGGTTACGAGACCCAGTACTTC.

Turning to this clonotype: It is unclear where the CDR3 begins or ends on the DNA, so no DNA is shown, and the CDR3 is as TCRdb lists it. This chain connects TRBV7-5 to TRBJ2-3; the D segment call TRBD1 is taken from the table without a DNA check. TRBV7-5 constitutes a pseudogene. The CDR3 is 21 amino acids long, termini counted. The CDR3: CISVPESPRPLDLKNTDTQYF.